These T cell receptor beta chains were read from a single sample in a study of blood T cell repertoires in COVID-19. The repertoire was sequenced with immunoSEQ multiplex PCR; TCRdb's copy has only in-frame clones and lacks some. The sample contains around 170,000 clones, roughly 80% of which appear only once. Sequenced: PBMCs or T cells enriched from blood (not recorded which). These receptors were taken from a woman between 45 and 60 years old who had recovered from COVID-19. Both conserved end residues are part of each CDR3. The D gene is left open where the match is weak. The size field is filled for only some rows; it gives once, few, many or a size class.

cdr3_nt cdr3_aa v_call d_call j_call clone_size
TGTGCCAGCAGCCAAGTATTTTATAGGATGGGAGAATCACCCCTCCACTTT CASSQVFYRMGESPLHF TRBV3-1/TRBV3-2 . TRBJ1-6 .
TGTGCCAGCCGGGGGGATGGAAACACCATATATTTT CASRGDGNTIYF TRBV2 . TRBJ1-3 .
TGTGCCAGCAGCTCCCCTGAGGACAGAATGAACACTGAAGCTTTCTTT CASSSPEDRMNTEAFF TRBV11-3 . TRBJ1-1 .
TGTGCCAGCAGAAAAGACAGCCACTCTAGGGCCAACGTCCTGACTTTC CASRKDSHSRANVLTF TRBV28 . TRBJ2-6 .
TGTGCCAGCACTACTGTGGGCCAGGTCACTGAAGCTTTCTTT CASTTVGQVTEAFF TRBV5-6 . TRBJ1-1 .
TGTGCCAGCTCACCCGCGACAGGGTCCTACGAGCAGTACTTC CASSPATGSYEQYF TRBV18 TRBD1 TRBJ2-7 .
TGTGCCATCAGTGCCAGTACAGGGAATGGCTACACCTTC CAISASTGNGYTF TRBV10-3 . TRBJ1-2 .
TGTGCCAGCAGTGGGGCACGGGGGAATCAGCCCCAGCATTTT CASSGARGNQPQHF TRBV2 . TRBJ1-5 .
TGTGCCAGCAGTTTGGGACACCTTAATGAAAAACTGTTTTTT CASSLGHLNEKLFF TRBV28 . TRBJ1-4 .
TGTGCCACCAGTGCGGGGGAGACCCAGTACTTC CATSAGETQYF TRBV24-1 . TRBJ2-5 .
TGCAGCGTCGCCCGACAGGGGAAGGGAGAAAAACTGTTTTTT CSVARQGKGEKLFF TRBV29-1 TRBD1 TRBJ1-4 .
TGCGCCAGCAGCCAAGACAGGGGGCACGGCTACACCTTC CASSQDRGHGYTF TRBV4-3 TRBD1 TRBJ1-2 many
TGTGCCAGCAGCCAATTTAATCCTTCGGCGAACACCGGGGAGCTGTTTTTT CASSQFNPSANTGELFF TRBV7-9 . TRBJ2-2 .
TGTGCCAGCAGCGTAGAAGCGGGAGGGCTGGAGACCCAGTACTTC CASSVEAGGLETQYF TRBV9 TRBD2 TRBJ2-5 .
TGTGCCACGACAGCTACAGGGTTGGGGAACACTGAAGCTTTCTTT CATTATGLGNTEAFF TRBV6-5 . TRBJ1-1 .
TGTGCCAGCAGCTTAACCCCAACCCGGTCGCAGTACTTC CASSLTPTRSQYF TRBV11-2 . TRBJ2-7 .
TGTGCCAGTAGTATCCACGGGAAAGGCTACGAGCAGTACTTC CASSIHGKGYEQYF TRBV19 . TRBJ2-7 .
TGTGCCAGCAGCTTTAGCGGGAGTTCGCGGAGGCAGTATTTT CASSFSGSSRRQYF TRBV7-2 TRBD2 TRBJ2-3 few
TGTGCCAGCAGTTCCGGGACTAGCATCAAAAACATTCAGTACTTC CASSSGTSIKNIQYF TRBV6-5 TRBD2 TRBJ2-4 .
TGTGCCAGTAGTAGAGGGGGCGCCGGGGGCACAGATACGCAGTATTTT CASSRGGAGGTDTQYF TRBV19 TRBD1 TRBJ2-3 .
TGTGCCAGCAGCAAACCCCTACAGGTAGCCAAAAACATTCAGTACTTC CASSKPLQVAKNIQYF TRBV21-1 . TRBJ2-4 once
TGTGCCAGCAGCATGGGACAGAGTAGCAATCAGCCCCAGCATTTT CASSMGQSSNQPQHF TRBV7-2 TRBD1 TRBJ1-5 .